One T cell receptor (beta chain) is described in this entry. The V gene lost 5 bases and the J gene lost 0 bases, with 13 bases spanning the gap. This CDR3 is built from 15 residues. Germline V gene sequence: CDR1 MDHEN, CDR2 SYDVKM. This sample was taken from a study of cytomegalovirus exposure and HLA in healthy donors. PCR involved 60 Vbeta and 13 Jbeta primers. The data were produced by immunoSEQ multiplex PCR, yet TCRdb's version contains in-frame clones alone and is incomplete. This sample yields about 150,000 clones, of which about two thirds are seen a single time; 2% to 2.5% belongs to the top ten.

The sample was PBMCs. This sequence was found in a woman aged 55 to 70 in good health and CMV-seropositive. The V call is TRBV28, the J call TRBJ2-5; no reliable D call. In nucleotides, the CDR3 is TGTGCCAGCAGTGAGGTGGCGGCGTACCAAGAGACCCAGTACTTC. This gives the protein CASSEVAAYQETQYF.